Shown below are 7 T cell receptor beta chains from a single sample sequenced in a study of cytomegalovirus exposure and HLA in healthy donors. Primers for the PCR totalled 60 Vbeta and 13 Jbeta. Profiled with immunoSEQ multiplex PCR; TCRdb holds only in-frame clones, not every one. In the table there are under 200,000 clones, 80% to 85% of which are singletons. The specimen was PBMCs. The receptor source for this set is a human donor in good health.

The rearrangement joins TRBV7-9 to TRBJ2-1; D not certain. This CDR3 has 14 residues. The V gene's germline CDR1 is SEHNR and CDR2 FQNEAQ (reference sequence). V was pared by 7 bases and J by 5 bases, with 15 bases between. The CDR3 loop reads CASTLTLWDNEQFF. The CDR3, as DNA: TGTGCCAGCACCCTGACTTTATGGGACAATGAGCAGTTCTTC.

This clone was picked up one time. The chain links TRBV27 to TRBJ1-5; tentatively, D is TRBD1 (5 bases). The V end lost 6 bases, the J end lost 0 bases, and 12 bases lay between the germline ends. The germline gives CDR1 MNHEY, CDR2 SMNVEV (reference sequence). CDR3 length: 15 residues. CDR3 sequence (DNA): TGTGCCAGCAGGGGGCAGGGAAATAGCAATCAGCCCCAGCATTTT. Protein sequence: CASRGQGNSNQPQHF.

The chain has TRBV2 and TRBJ1-5, with D perhaps TRBD1 (6 bases). Germline CDR1 reads SNHLY; CDR2 reads FYNNEI. This CDR3 has 15 amino acids. The V and J ends lost 8 bases and 0 bases respectively, with 14 bases between them. As DNA, the CDR3 is TGTGCCAGCGGAGAGACAGGTTATAGCAATCAGCCCCAGCATTTT. It specifies CASGETGYSNQPQHF.

The chain has TRBV6-5 and TRBJ1-5; possible D gene TRBD1, 6 bases. Germline V gene data show CDR1 as MNHEY and CDR2 as SVGAGI. Trimming pared 8 bases from V and 1 base from J, leaving 9 bases between. This CDR3 has 13 amino acids. The CDR3 sequence: CASEGDSNQPQHF. CDR3 in DNA: TGTGCCAGCGAGGGGGACAGCAATCAGCCCCAGCATTTT.

As regards this clone: No conserved phenylalanine or tryptophan is present at the end of the CDR3, so a read error is the likely explanation. The chain has TRBV6-5 and TRBJ1-2, with a possible D match to TRBD1 (5 bases). CDR1 and CDR2 (germline): MNHEY, SVGAGI. The CDR3 has 16 amino acids. Trimming took 0 bases from V and 4 from J, leaving 15 bases between them. DNA of the CDR3: TGTGCCAGCAGTTACTCGGGGCGGCCAGCAAGCTATGGCTACACCCTC. Its translation is CASSYSGRPASYGYTL.

CDR3 in amino acids: CASSIVGLAGGYNEQFF. CDR3 nucleotide sequence: TGTGCCAGTAGTATAGTTGGACTAGCGGGGGGATACAATGAGCAGTTCTTC. The chain uses TRBV19 and TRBJ2-1; 14 bases are shared with TRBD2. V trimming: 1 base; J trimming: 4 bases; junction bases outside the gene matches: 3. CDR3 size: 17 residues. Per germline, CDR1 LNHDA and CDR2 SQIVND (reference sequence). Full variable domain (missing parts from reference TRBV19 and TRBJ2-1): DGGITQSPKYLFRKEGQNVTLSCEQNLNHDAMYWYRQDPGQGLRLIYYSQIVNDFQKGDIAEGYSVSREKKESFPLTVTSAQKNPTAFYLCASSIVGLAGGYNEQFFGPGTRLTVL.

This chain links TRBV9 with TRBJ2-2; 15 positions agree with TRBD2. V gave up 3 bases and J gave up 4 bases; unmatched junction bases: 7. This CDR3 has 18 amino acids. Germline V gene lookup returns CDR1 SGDLS and CDR2 YYNGEE. The CDR3 nucleotides read TGTGCCAGCAGCGAAGGGACTAGCGGGGGGCAACTCACCGGGGAGCTGTTTTTT. This gives the protein CASSEGTSGGQLTGELFF.